This T cell receptor (beta chain) derives from a study of siplizumab effects on memory and regulatory T cells (dated by TCRdb to about 2019). Concerning the study at large: The study looked at the effect of siplizumab, an anti-CD2 antibody, on alloreactive T-cell subsets in allogeneic mixed lymphocyte reactions made from human PBMCs.

A note on this clone: It lacks a known antigen. Base qualities were left out, and no much larger clone turns up one base away.

The CDR3 runs 14 residues from the cysteine to the phenylalanine. Of all the DNA, just the CDR3 is kept, 42 bases in frame from base 1. Trimming takes 0 bases off V and 4 bases off J; junction bases not matched to a gene: 2. CDR1 and CDR2 were assigned from the germline V gene as SGHRS and YFSETQ. Library preparation employed the immunoSEQ multiplex PCR assay. Roughly 10^5 TCR templates per sample were assayed on the deep sequencing platform. Genomic DNA extracted from sorted T cells was the material used for TCRbeta CDR3 sequencing. Turning to the authors' computational methods: Clonal analysis of TCRbeta CDR3 data was done in the R programming language. Alloreactive CD4+ and CD8+ clones were identified by comparing unstimulated samples to CFSE-low samples taken after the reaction. By matching sequences to the repertoires of sorted unstimulated Treg and non-Treg cells, each alloreactive CD4+ clone was assigned a regulatory or non-regulatory origin. TCRdb limited this immuneACCESS table to in-frame rearrangements with V and J called. A share of clones is missing; checked studies link under half to unresolved V genes, and the rest is unexplained. V, J and clone size are taken as reported in that table, and D and trimming were inferred from the DNA itself. For this sample the table gives 75,000 to 100,000 clones, of which approximately 93% were detected only once. The ten biggest clones cover around 0.31% of the sample.

The paper's findings and limits, for the study overall: Among mappable alloreactive CD4+ clones, the Treg-derived fraction averaged about 75% with siplizumab versus 25% to 30% in control reactions. Because sequences below about 10^-5 frequency were poorly captured, only a minor fraction of alloreactive clones could be mapped to unstimulated subsets. About 80-96% of proliferating CD4+ or CD8+ clones could not be given a naive or memory phenotype. No functional confirmation was obtained for the suppressive function of proliferating Tregs from siplizumab cultures. Greater diversity appeared to be present in unstimulated naive T cells than in memory T cells, and a substantial contribution to the alloresponse seemed to be made by naive cells. Siplizumab significantly lowered the cumulative frequency of alloreactive sequences that could be traced to unstimulated CD4+ memory T cells.

Sorted unstimulated T cells, along with proliferating T cells recovered from mixed lymphocyte reactions, underwent TCRbeta CDR3 sequencing. Fresh whole blood from roughly ten HLA-typed healthy donors was used to isolate PBMCs. Unstimulated CD4+ non-regulatory T cells were FACS-sorted to map the origin of alloreactive clones. The sequence was collected from a human donor in good health. Sequences were obtained from non-Treg CD4+ T cells sorted from blood. The cell subset or site label on this specimen signifies: FACS-sorted unstimulated CD4+ non-regulatory T cells. This chain joins TRBV5-1 to TRBJ2-7; TRBD2 agrees with 9 junctional bases. The sequence in DNA is TGCGCCAGCAGCTTGGAGCGGGGGGCATACGAGCAGTACTTC. It is translated as CASSLERGAYEQYF.